One and the same sample provided the 8 T cell receptor beta chains below, sequenced in a study of shared clonotypes between healthy human individuals. The data were produced by immunoSEQ multiplex PCR, yet TCRdb's version contains in-frame clones alone and is incomplete. The sample shows about 1 million clones, about 75% of them seen only once. The sample taken for sequencing was memory CD4+ T cells sorted from blood. Noted subset: CD45RA-negative fraction. The receptors were gathered from a man aged 18 to 30 in good health.

CDR3: CASSLATGPQYF. CDR3 coding DNA: TGTGCCAGCAGCTTAGCTACAGGACCGCAGTACTTC. The gene calls are TRBV11-1 and TRBJ2-7, with D maybe TRBD1 (5 bases). This CDR3 spans 12 amino acids. CDR1 and CDR2 (germline): SGHAT, FQDESV (reference sequence). Deletions cut 0 bases from V and 9 bases from J, with 9 bases between.

The rearrangement links TRBV6-1 to TRBJ1-2; no firm D call. The CDR3 contains 12 residues. V was trimmed by 9 bases and J by 6 bases, leaving 14 bases between them. The V gene's germline CDR1 is MNHNS and CDR2 SASEGT. The CDR3 spells CASFRLWDGYTF. In DNA, the CDR3 is TGTGCCAGTTTTCGTCTCTGGGATGGCTACACCTTC.

This clone was counted a few times. CDR3 sequence (DNA): TGTGCCAGCAGCTTTTACAGGGGGCTTGGAGAGACCCAGTACTTC. It is translated as CASSFYRGLGETQYF. The rearrangement joins TRBV7-2 to TRBJ2-5, with 9 bases identical to TRBD1. The CDR3 is 15 residues long. Looked up from germline, CDR1 is SGHTA and CDR2 is FQGNSA. Unmatched junction bases numbered 6, after V lost 3 bases and J lost 4 bases.

This clone showed up just once. The chain has TRBV7-9 and TRBJ2-7; D ambiguous. Germline CDR1 reads SEHNR; CDR2 reads FQNEAQ (reference sequence). The CDR3 spans 14 residues. Trimming took 4 bases from V and 7 from J, leaving 17 bases between them. The CDR3 DNA follows: TGTGCCAGCAGCTCCGGGCCTCACTACGGAGAGCAGTACTTC. Protein product: CASSSGPHYGEQYF.

This CDR3 is CASSLDRGGEQYF. The CDR3 nucleotides read TGTGCCAGCAGCTTGGACAGGGGTGGAGAGCAGTACTTC. V gene TRBV5-8 combines with J gene TRBJ2-7; 7 bases agree with TRBD1. The CDR3 covers 13 residues. Germline-derived CDR1 and CDR2 are SGHTS and YDEGEE. Unmatched junction bases numbered 4, after V lost 0 bases and J lost 7 bases. Combining the CDR3 with reference TRBV5-8 and TRBJ2-7 gives the whole variable domain EAGVTQSPTHLIKTRGQQATLRCSPISGHTSVYWYQQALGLGLQFLLWYDEGEERNRGNFPPRFSGRQFPNYSSELNVNALELEDSALYLCASSLDRGGEQYFGPGTRLTVT.

V and J are TRBV5-6 and TRBJ2-2, with TRBD1 matching 7 bases. Trimming cost V 0 bases and J 7 bases; bases outside gene matches: 6. The CDR3 has 15 residues. Germline V gene lookup returns CDR1 SGHDT and CDR2 YYEEEE. CDR3 sequence: CASSLETGYIGELFF. The CDR3 nucleotides are TGTGCCAGCAGCTTGGAGACAGGGTATATCGGGGAGCTGTTTTTT. Looking up the rest from reference TRBV5-6 and TRBJ2-2 gives the full variable domain: DAGVTQSPTHLIKTRGQQVTLRCSPKSGHDTVSWYQQALGQGPQFIFQYYEEEERQRGNFPDRFSGHQFPNYSSELNVNALLLGDSALYLCASSLETGYIGELFFGEGSRLTVL.

This rearrangement joins TRBV7-2 to TRBJ2-7, with 11 nucleotides matching TRBD2. V lost 1 base, J lost 9 bases, and 5 bases stayed unmatched. CDR1 and CDR2 (germline): SGHTA, FQGNSA. The CDR3 loop spans 14 amino acids. The CDR3 DNA is TGTGCCAGCAGCTTAGGGACTAGCGGGCTAGGGCAGTACTTC. This gives the protein CASSLGTSGLGQYF.

The sample holds a few counts of this clone. The V call is TRBV5-6, the J call TRBJ2-7; D may be TRBD2 (5 bases). From germline, CDR1 is SGHDT and CDR2 YYEEEE. V lost 4 bases and J lost 6, with 20 bases in between. This CDR3 comprises 15 residues. CDR3 loop: CASSHTKKIRGEQYF. The CDR3 DNA reads TGTGCCAGCAGCCACACGAAGAAGATACGGGGCGAGCAGTACTTC.